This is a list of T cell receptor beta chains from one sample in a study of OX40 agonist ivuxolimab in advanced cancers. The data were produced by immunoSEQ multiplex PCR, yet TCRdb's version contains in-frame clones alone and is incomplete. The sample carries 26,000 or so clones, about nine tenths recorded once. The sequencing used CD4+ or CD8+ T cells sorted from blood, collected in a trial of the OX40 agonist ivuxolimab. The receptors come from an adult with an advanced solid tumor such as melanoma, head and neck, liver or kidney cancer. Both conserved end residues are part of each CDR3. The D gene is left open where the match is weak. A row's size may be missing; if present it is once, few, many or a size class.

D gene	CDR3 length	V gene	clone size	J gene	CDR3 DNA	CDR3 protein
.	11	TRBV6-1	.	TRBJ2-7	TGTGCCAGCGGGAAGGGCCCCGAGCAGTACTTC	CASGKGPEQYF
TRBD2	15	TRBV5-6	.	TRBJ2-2	TGTGCCAGCAGCTCCCCCAGCGGGAGGCCCGGGGAGCTGTTTTTT	CASSSPSGRPGELFF
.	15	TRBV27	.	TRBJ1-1	TGTGCCAGCAGTTCCCTGACAGGCATGAACACTGAAGCTTTCTTT	CASSSLTGMNTEAFF
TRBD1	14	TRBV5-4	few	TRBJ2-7	TGTGCCAGCAGCCCGGACAGGCCTATCTACGAGCAGTACTTC	CASSPDRPIYEQYF
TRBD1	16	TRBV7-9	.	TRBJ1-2	TGTGCCAGCAGCTTAGGGAGCCGGGACAGACTCTATGGCTACACCTTC	CASSLGSRDRLYGYTF
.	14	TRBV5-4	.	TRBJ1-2	TGTGCCAGCAGCTTGGCATCGACCGTCGATGGCTACACCTTC	CASSLASTVDGYTF
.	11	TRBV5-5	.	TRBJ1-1	TGTGCCAGCAGATGGTCGGCCGAAGCTTTCTTT	CASRWSAEAFF
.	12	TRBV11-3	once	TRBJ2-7	TGTGCCAGCAGCTTACTTGGGCACGAGCAGTACTTC	CASSLLGHEQYF
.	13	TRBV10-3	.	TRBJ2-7	TGTGCCATCAGTGACAGTTTCTCCTACGAGCAGTACTTC	CAISDSFSYEQYF
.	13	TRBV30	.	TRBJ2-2	TGTGCCTGGAGTCCAGAGAACACCGGGGAGCTGTTTTTT	CAWSPENTGELFF
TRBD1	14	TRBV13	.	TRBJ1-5	TGTGCCAGCAGCCAGACAGGGATCGGGCAGCCCCAGCATTTT	CASSQTGIGQPQHF
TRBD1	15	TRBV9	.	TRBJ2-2	TGTGCCAGCAGCGTAGCCGGGACAGCGACCGGGGAGCTGTTTTTT	CASSVAGTATGELFF
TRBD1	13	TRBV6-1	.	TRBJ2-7	TGTGCCAGCAGCCCGGGACAGACCTACGAGCAGTACTTC	CASSPGQTYEQYF
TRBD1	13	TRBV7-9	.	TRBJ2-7	TGTGCCAGCAGCCAGGACAGGGTCTACGAGCAGTACTTC	CASSQDRVYEQYF
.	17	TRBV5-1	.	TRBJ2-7	TGCGCCAGCAGCTTTACGGAAGAGGACGCCTTCCCGTACGAGCAGTACTTC	CASSFTEEDAFPYEQYF
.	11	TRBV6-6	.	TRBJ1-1	TGTGCCAGCACCTTGATTGGTGAGGCTTTCTTT	CASTLIGEAFF
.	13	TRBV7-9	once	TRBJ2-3	TGTGCCAGCAGCCTGCGACTAGCAGATACGCAGTATTTT	CASSLRLADTQYF
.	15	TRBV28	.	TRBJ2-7	TGTGCCAGCAGTTTCCCCGGGGCAGTAATTTACGAGCAGTACTTC	CASSFPGAVIYEQYF
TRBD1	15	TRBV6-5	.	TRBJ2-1	TGTGCCAGCAGTTCCACAGGGGCAGCCTACAATGAGCAGTTCTTC	CASSSTGAAYNEQFF
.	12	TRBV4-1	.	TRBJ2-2	TGCGCCAGCAGCCATAGCACCCGGGAGCTGTTTTTT	CASSHSTRELFF
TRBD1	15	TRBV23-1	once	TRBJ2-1	TGCGCCAACCGGACAGGGATATTCTCCTACAATGAGCAGTTCTTC	CANRTGIFSYNEQFF
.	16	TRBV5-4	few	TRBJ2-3	TGTGCCAGCAGCTTGAGGGGTAGCGATGTATGGGATACGCAGTATTTT	CASSLRGSDVWDTQYF
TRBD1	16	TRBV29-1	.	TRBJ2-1	TGCAGCGTTGAACCTCACCGACAGGGAACGGGAAATGAGCAGTTCTTC	CSVEPHRQGTGNEQFF
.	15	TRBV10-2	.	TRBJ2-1	TGCGCCAGCAGTGAGTCGGGGTACTCCTACAATGAGCAGTTCTTC	CASSESGYSYNEQFF
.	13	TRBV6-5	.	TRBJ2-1	TGTGCCAGCAGTGGGGGCGAACCTGGGGTATCCGTCTTC	CASSGGEPGVSVF
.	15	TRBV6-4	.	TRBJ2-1	TGTGCCAGCAGTGCCACAGACAGTCCCAGCGGTGAGCAGTTCTTC	CASSATDSPSGEQFF
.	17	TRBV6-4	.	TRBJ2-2	TGTGCCAGCAGCCCCTTGATGGTCATCGCGAACACCGGGGAGCTGTTTTTT	CASSPLMVIANTGELFF
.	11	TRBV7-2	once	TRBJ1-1	TGTGCCAGCAGCTTAAGCACTGAAGCTTTCTTT	CASSLSTEAFF
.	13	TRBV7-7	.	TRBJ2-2	TGTGCTAGCAGCCCGCATGTCACCGGGGAGCTGTTTTTT	CASSPHVTGELFF
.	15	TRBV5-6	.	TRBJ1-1	TGTGCCAGCAGCGGGCTCAGGTCCATGAACACTGAAGCTTTCTTT	CASSGLRSMNTEAFF
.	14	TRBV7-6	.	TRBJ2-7	TGTGCCAGCAGCTCTGGGACTGCAGCCTACGAGCAGTACTTC	CASSSGTAAYEQYF
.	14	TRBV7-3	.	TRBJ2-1	TGTGCCAGTAAGGAGTACGCCTCCTACAATGAGCAGTTCTTC	CASKEYASYNEQFF
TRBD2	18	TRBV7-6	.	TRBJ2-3	TGTGCCAGCAGCTTAGATGGGCGACTAGCGGGCAGCACAGATACGCAGTATTTT	CASSLDGRLAGSTDTQYF
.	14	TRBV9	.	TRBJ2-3	TGTGCCAGCAGCCTCGGTGTAAGCGCAGATACGCAGTATTTT	CASSLGVSADTQYF
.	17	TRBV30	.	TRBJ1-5	TGTGCCTGGAGTGCCCCCTACCCTGAGGGGAGCAATCAGCCCCAGCATTTT	CAWSAPYPEGSNQPQHF
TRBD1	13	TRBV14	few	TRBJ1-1	TGTGCCAGCAGCCAGACAGGGGACACTGAAGCTTTCTTT	CASSQTGDTEAFF
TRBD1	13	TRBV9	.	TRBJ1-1	TGTGCCAGCGGGACAGACATGAACACTGAAGCTTTCTTT	CASGTDMNTEAFF
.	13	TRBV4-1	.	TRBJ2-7	TGCGCCAGCAGCCAAGAAAGCAGCTACGAGCAGTACTTC	CASSQESSYEQYF
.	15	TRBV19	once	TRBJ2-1	TGTGCCAGTAGTATTTCGGCAGGCCCCTACAATGAGCAGTTCTTC	CASSISAGPYNEQFF
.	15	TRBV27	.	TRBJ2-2	TGTGCCAGCACCCCCTCGGGACAGAACACCGGGGAGCTGTTTTTT	CASTPSGQNTGELFF
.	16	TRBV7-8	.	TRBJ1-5	TGTGCCAGCAGCTTAGAGGTGGGGTCGAACAATCAGCCCCAGCATTTT	CASSLEVGSNNQPQHF
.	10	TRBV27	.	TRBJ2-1	TGTGCCAGCGGGGTAGGGGAGCAGTTCTTC	CASGVGEQFF
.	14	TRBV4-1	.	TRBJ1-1	TGCGCCAGCAGCCCGAAGGGTGGGAACACTGAAGCTTTCTTT	CASSPKGGNTEAFF
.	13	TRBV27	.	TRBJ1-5	TGTGCCAGCAGGCCACAGGGCCCTCAGCCCCAGCATTTT	CASRPQGPQPQHF